Sequencing of this T cell receptor (beta chain) was carried out in a study of cytomegalovirus exposure and HLA in healthy donors. Overall study results and limits: There were some public TCRs occurring in many donors, but most TCR sequences were rare. In a later analysis, CMV-associated beta chains were mostly HLA-associated, it appeared. Indistinguishability led to the exclusion of some V segments, TRBV6-2 and TRBV6-3 included.

13 Jbeta primers and 60 Vbeta primers were used for the PCR. This table comes from immunoSEQ multiplex PCR, and its TCRdb copy is limited to in-frame clones, with some not included. The sample has 100,000 to 150,000 clones, and its top ten clones hold less than 2%. V was shortened by 5 bases and J by 6 bases, with 10 bases between the two germline ends. The CDR3 loop spans 13 amino acids. Germline CDR1 and CDR2: PRHDT and FYEKMQ (reference sequence). As regards this clone: Its specificity is unknown.

Sequencing input: PBMCs. This chain connects TRBV13 to TRBJ2-2, with unresolved D. The TCR was taken from a woman aged 40 to 50 in good health and CMV-seronegative. CDR3 coding DNA: TGTGCCAGCAGCCACTCGTTCCCCGGGGAGCTGTTTTTT. Amino acid sequence: CASSHSFPGELFF.